Described below is a single TCR beta chain sequence and its context. The sample is drawn from a study of T cell changes during pregnancy in multiple sclerosis. The CDR3 has 17 residues. Germline V lookup: CDR1 SGDLS, CDR2 YYNGEE. V lost 2 bases and J lost 0, with 14 bases in between. TCRdb keeps only in-frame clones here, not all; method: immunoSEQ multiplex PCR. The sample holds about 47,000 clones; roughly nine tenths are singletons and the top ten take 6.5% to 8.5%. V is TRBV9 and J is TRBJ1-4; a weak D match, TRBD1 (6 bases). The sequence was collected from a female donor with multiple sclerosis, enrolled in a pregnancy study. This sample comprised CD8+ T cells from peripheral blood mononuclear cells, obtained in the second trimester of pregnancy. CDR3 in amino acids: CASSVEGDQPTNEKLFF. The CDR3, as DNA: TGTGCCAGCAGCGTCGAGGGGGACCAACCAACTAATGAAAAACTGTTTTTT.